The clone carrying this TCR beta chain turned up a few times. Original analysis: Using reference gene primer amplification, nucleated cell counts were estimated. Produced via immunoSEQ multiplex PCR; TCRdb's table is partial and in-frame only. Clonal size and the V and J genes are those of that table, whereas D and trimming came from the DNA. The sample gives roughly 110,000 clones, 80% to 90% of which show up once; approximately 1.3% is in the top ten. Per the germline V gene, CDR1 is LNHNV and CDR2 is YYDKDF (reference sequence). CDR3 length: 16 amino acids. The junction had 4 bases not matched to a gene; V was cut back by 4 bases and J by 0 bases. This sample was included in a study of blood T cell repertoires in COVID-19. Study-level information: Collection of acute and convalescent COVID-19 samples took place in the United States, Italy and Spain. In each case, the material was cDNA or gDNA derived from T cells, B-cell-depleted T cells, or PBMCs.

The V call is TRBV15, the J call TRBJ2-3; the match to TRBD2 covers 10 bases. This sequence was found in a man aged 35 to 55 with acute or convalescent COVID-19. Source material: peripheral blood. This CDR3 reads CATSTDSGGSTDTQYF. The CDR3 nucleotides read TGTGCCACCAGCACTGATAGCGGGGGGAGCACAGATACGCAGTATTTT.